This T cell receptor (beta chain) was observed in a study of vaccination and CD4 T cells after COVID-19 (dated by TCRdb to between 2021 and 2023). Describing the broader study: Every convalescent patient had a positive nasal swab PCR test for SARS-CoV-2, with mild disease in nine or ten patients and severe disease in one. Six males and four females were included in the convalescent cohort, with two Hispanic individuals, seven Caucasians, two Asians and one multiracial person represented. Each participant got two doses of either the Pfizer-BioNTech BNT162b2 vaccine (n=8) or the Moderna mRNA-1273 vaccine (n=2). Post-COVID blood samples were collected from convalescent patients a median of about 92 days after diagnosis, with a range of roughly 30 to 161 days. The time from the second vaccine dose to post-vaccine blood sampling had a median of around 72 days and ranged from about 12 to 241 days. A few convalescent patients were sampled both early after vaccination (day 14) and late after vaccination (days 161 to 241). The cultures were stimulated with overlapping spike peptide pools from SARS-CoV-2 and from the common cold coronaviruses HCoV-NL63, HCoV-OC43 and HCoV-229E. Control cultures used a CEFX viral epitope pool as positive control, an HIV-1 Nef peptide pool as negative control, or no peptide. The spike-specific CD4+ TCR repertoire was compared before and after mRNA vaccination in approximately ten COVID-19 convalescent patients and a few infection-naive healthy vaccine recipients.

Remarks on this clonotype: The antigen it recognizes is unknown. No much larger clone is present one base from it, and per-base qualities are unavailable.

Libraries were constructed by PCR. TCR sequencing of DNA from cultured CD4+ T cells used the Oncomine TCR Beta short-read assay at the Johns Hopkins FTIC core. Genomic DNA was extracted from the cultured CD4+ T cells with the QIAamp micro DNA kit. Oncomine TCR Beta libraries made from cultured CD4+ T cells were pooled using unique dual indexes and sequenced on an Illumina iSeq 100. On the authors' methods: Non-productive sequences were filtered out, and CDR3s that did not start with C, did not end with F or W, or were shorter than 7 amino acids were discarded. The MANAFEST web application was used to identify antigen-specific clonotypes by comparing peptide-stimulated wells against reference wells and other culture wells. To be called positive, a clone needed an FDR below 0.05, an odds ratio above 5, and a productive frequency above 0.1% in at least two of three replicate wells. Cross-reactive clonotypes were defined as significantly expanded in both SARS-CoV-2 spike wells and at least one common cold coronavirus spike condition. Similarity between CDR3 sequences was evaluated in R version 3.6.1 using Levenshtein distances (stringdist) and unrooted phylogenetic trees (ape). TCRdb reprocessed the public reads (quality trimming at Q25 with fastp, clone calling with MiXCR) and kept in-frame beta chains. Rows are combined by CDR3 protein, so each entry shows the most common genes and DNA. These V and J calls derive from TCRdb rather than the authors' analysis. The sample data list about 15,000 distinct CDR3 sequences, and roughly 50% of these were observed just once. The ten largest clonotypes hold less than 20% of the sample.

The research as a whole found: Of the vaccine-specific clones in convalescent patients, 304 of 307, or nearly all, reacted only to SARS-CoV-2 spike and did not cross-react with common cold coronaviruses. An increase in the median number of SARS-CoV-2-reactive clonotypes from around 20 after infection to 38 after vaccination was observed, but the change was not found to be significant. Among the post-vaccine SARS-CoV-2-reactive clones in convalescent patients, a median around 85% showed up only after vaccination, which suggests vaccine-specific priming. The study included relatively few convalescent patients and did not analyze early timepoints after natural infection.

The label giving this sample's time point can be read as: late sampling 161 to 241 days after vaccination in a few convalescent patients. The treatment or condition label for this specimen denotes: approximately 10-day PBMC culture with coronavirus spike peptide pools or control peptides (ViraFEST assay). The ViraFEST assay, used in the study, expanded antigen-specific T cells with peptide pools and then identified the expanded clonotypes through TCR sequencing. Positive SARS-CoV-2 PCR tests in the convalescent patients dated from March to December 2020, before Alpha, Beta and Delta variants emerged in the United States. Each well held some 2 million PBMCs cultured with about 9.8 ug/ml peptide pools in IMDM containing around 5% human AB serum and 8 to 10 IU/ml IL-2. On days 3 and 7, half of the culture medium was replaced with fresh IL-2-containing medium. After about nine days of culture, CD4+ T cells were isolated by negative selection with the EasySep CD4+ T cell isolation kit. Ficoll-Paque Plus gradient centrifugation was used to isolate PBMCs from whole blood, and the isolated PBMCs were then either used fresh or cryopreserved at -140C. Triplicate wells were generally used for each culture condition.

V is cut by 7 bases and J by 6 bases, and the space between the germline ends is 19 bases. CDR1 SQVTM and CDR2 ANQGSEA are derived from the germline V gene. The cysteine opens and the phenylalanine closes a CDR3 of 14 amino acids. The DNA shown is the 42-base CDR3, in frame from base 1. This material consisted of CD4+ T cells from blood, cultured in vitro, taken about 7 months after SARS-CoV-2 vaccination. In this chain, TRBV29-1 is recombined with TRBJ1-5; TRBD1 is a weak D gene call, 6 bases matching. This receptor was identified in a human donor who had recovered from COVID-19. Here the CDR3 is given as CSAITGLSGQPQHF. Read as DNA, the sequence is TGCAGCGCAATAACAGGGTTGTCAGGTCAGCCCCAGCATTTT.